This T cell receptor beta chain was identified during a study of immune evolution from preneoplasia to lung adenocarcinoma. Sequenced by immunoSEQ multiplex PCR; TCRdb stores in-frame clones only, minus some. The sample lists around 41,000 clones; 65% to 80% were seen once. The CDR3 length is 11 residues. The V end lost 1 base, the J end lost 3 bases, and 1 base lay between the germline ends. Germline CDR1 reads MNHEY; CDR2 reads SVGAGI. V usage is TRBV6-5 and J usage is TRBJ2-7; D ambiguous. Sequencing was done on a sample of FFPE invasive lung adenocarcinoma tissue. This clonotype originated in a person aged 55-75 years with lung adenocarcinoma. Here the CDR3 reads CASSYFYEQYF. CDR3 bases: TGTGCCAGCAGTTACTTCTACGAGCAGTACTTC.